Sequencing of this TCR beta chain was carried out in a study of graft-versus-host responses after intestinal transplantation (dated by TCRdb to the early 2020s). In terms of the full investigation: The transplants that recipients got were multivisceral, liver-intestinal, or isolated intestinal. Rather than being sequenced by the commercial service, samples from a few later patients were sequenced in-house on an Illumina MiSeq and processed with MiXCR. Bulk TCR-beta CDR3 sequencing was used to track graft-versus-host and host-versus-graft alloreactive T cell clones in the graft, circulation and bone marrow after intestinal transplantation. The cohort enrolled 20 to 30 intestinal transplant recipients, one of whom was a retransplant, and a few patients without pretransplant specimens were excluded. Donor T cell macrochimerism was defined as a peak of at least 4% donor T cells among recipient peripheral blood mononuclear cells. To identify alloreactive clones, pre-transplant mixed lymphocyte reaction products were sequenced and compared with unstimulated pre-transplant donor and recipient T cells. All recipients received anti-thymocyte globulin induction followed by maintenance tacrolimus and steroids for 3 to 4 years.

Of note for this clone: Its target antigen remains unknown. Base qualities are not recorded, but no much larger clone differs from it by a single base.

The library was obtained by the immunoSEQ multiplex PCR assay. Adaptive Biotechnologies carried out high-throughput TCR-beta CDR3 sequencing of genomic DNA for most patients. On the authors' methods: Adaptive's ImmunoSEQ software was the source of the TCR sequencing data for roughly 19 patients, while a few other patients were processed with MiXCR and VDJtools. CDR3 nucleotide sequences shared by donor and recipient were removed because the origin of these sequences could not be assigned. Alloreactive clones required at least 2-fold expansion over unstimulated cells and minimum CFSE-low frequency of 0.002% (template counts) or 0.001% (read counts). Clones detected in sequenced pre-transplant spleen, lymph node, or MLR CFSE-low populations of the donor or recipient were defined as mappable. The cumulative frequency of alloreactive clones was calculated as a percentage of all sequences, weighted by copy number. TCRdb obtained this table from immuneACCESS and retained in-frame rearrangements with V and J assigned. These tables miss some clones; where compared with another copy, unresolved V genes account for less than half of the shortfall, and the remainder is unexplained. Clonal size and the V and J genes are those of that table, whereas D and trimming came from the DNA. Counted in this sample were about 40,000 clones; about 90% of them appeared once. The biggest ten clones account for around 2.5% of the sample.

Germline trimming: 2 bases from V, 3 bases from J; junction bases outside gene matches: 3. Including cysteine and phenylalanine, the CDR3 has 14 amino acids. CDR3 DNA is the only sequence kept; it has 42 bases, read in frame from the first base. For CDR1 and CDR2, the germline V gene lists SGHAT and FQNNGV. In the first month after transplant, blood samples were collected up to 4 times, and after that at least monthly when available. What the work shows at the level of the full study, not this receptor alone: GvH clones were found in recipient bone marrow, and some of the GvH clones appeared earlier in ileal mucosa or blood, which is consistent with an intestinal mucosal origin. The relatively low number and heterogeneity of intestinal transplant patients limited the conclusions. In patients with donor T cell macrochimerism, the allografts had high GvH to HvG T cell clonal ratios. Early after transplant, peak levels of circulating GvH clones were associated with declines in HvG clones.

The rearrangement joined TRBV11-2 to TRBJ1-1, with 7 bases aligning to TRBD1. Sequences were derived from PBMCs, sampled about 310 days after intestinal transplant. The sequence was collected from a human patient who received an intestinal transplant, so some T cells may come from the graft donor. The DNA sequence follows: TGTGCCAGCAGCTTAAGCAGGGGGGACACTGAAGCTTTCTTT. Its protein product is CASSLSRGDTEAFF.